This T cell receptor beta chain derives from a study of blood T cell repertoires in COVID-19. Under the authors' procedure: How many nucleated cells were present was estimated from reference gene primer amplification. Sequencing used immunoSEQ multiplex PCR; TCRdb keeps in-frame clones, though not all of them. That table is the source of V, J and clone size, and D and trimming were worked out from the DNA. The sample carries a few hundred thousand clones, 87% recorded once. Adults between roughly 18 and 89 years of age took part from some 25 US areas. Material for sequencing was PBMCs or T cells enriched from blood (not recorded which). This receptor was identified in a woman younger than 30 who had recovered from COVID-19.

CDR3 sequence: CASSRSSAGDETQYF. The CDR3 nucleotides read TGCGCCAGCAGCCGATCCTCTGCGGGGGATGAGACCCAGTACTTC. The rearrangement joins TRBV5-1 to TRBJ2-5, with 7 positions matching TRBD2. The CDR3 extends over 15 amino acids. Germline V lookup: CDR1 SGHRS, CDR2 YFSETQ. V lost 4 bases and J lost 5; bases outside the gene matches: 11.